This T cell receptor beta chain was sequenced for a study of cytotoxic CD8 clonotypes in ibrutinib-treated CLL. Study context: Overall, some 24 responses were partial and 2 complete; following median about 70 months, about 15 patients stayed remitted and about twelve progressed. Mean productive templates were about 260,000; mean productive rearrangements were roughly 90,000. Findings of the study overall: Sampling of sustained-remission and progressing patients occurred at differing times.

TCRdb's table, derived via immunoSEQ multiplex PCR, lists solely in-frame clones and lacks some. The sample consists of over 140,000 clones, over 75% of them appearing once. Remarks on this clone: Its target is not known.

The ends were cut back, 1 base at V and 2 bases at J, with 12 bases in the middle. The CDR3 runs 17 residues. The germline gives CDR1 SGHNT, CDR2 YENEEA. The V gene is TRBV11-3, the J gene TRBJ2-6; D gene uncertain. Sequenced here: PBMCs, sampled after 36 months of ibrutinib treatment. The TCR comes from a human donor with chronic lymphocytic leukemia. The CDR3 is CASSLGAWQAGANVLTF. CDR3 in DNA: TGTGCCAGCAGCTTAGGTGCGTGGCAGGCTGGGGCCAACGTCCTGACTTTC.